This T cell receptor beta chain came from a study of cytomegalovirus exposure and HLA in healthy donors. For the study at large: Counted in an early data release were about 86 million unique TCRs from HLA-typed donors. Study-level points and caveats: Later on, a genetic analysis was performed. It linked a missense variant in DCLRE1C with V- and J-gene trimming of TCR beta. Sequencing likely caused a cluster of highly shared sequence variants.

Every donor was a healthy person donating bone marrow. The PCR ran on 60 Vbeta and 13 Jbeta primers. The table came from immunoSEQ multiplex PCR; TCRdb's copy has only in-frame clones and leaves some out. Of roughly 180,000 clones in the sample, about 79% were seen once. With 2 bases removed from V and 8 bases from J, the gap between germline ends came to 12 bases. CDR1 is MNHNS, CDR2 SASEGT, per germline. The CDR3 length is 13 residues. In regard to this clone: Its antigen is currently unknown.

The TCR comes from a man aged 50-60 years in good health and CMV-seropositive. The chain employs TRBV6-1 and TRBJ1-2; D not certain. Input material: PBMCs. As DNA, the CDR3 is TGTGCCAGCAGTGAAATTGCGGCGGGCGGCTACACCTTC. Its protein product is CASSEIAAGGYTF.